Listed below are T cell receptor beta chains from one sample, sequenced in a study of T cell repertoires in cytomegalovirus infection. Their antigens are not known. TCRdb reprocessed the reads via MiXCR and lists one record per CDR3 protein. This table holds 310,000 or so distinct CDR3 sequences, around 25% found once. Sequenced here: cultured PBMCs, sampled from culture after CMV antigen stimulation. The receptors were gathered from a human donor in good health (CMV status not recorded). Some clones in this sample may be carry-over from other donors' samples. Both conserved end residues are part of each CDR3. D genes are given only for firm matches. Clone size is stated in some rows and not others, as once, few, many or a class when expanded.

size	J	V	D	CDR3	DNA
.	TRBJ2-1	TRBV11-2	.	CASSLEEVTYNEQFF	TGTGCCAGCAGCTTAGAAGAGGTAACCTACAATGAGCAGTTCTTC
.	TRBJ2-3	TRBV20-1	TRBD2	CSAKHLAGGPTDTQYF	TGCAGTGCTAAACATTTAGCGGGAGGCCCAACAGATACGCAGTATTTT
.	TRBJ1-1	TRBV5-1	TRBD1	CASSLWTGRGGLAFF	TGCGCCAGCAGCTTGTGGACAGGAAGAGGTGGGTTGGCTTTCTTT
.	TRBJ2-2	TRBV19	TRBD1	CASKGTGLTGELFF	TGTGCCAGTAAAGGGACAGGGCTTACCGGGGAGCTGTTTTTT
.	TRBJ2-5	TRBV20-1	TRBD1	CSANNRQGAKTQYF	TGCAGTGCCAACAATCGACAGGGGGCGAAGACCCAGTACTTC
.	TRBJ1-3	TRBV2	TRBD1	CASSDPGQGAGNTIYF	TGTGCCAGCAGTGACCCGGGACAGGGGGCTGGAAACACCATATATTTT
.	TRBJ2-2	TRBV7-9	.	CASIPPASTGELFF	TGTGCCAGCATTCCCCCGGCTAGCACCGGGGAGCTGTTTTTT
few	TRBJ2-1	TRBV12-3/TRBV12-4	.	CASSLGGDSNEQFF	TGTGCCAGCAGTTTAGGGGGGGACTCCAATGAGCAGTTCTTC
few	TRBJ2-5	TRBV7-8	TRBD1	CASRDSLEETQYF	TGTGCCAGCCGGGACAGCTTAGAAGAGACCCAGTACTTC
once	TRBJ2-2	TRBV20-1	TRBD1	CSATPIPGQESNTGELFF	TGCAGTGCTACTCCAATTCCGGGACAGGAGTCGAACACCGGGGAGCTGTTTTTT
few	TRBJ2-5	TRBV7-9	.	CATKGETQYF	TGTGCCACCAAAGGAGAGACCCAGTACTTC
few	TRBJ2-1	TRBV30	TRBD2	CAWQVAGGAGLEQFF	TGTGCCTGGCAAGTAGCGGGAGGGGCCGGGCTTGAGCAGTTCTTC
many	TRBJ2-1	TRBV6-2/TRBV6-3	TRBD2	CASSYSETSGESSYNEQFF	TGTGCCAGCAGTTACTCAGAGACTAGCGGGGAGAGCTCCTACAATGAGCAGTTCTTC
once	TRBJ2-1	TRBV7-9	.	CASSFGRTGPNEQFF	TGTGCCAGCAGCTTCGGGAGGACAGGCCCAAATGAGCAGTTCTTC
.	TRBJ2-7	TRBV5-3	.	CASSQKIPHGEQYF	TGTGCCAGCAGTCAGAAAATACCACACGGCGAGCAGTACTTC
few	TRBJ1-3	TRBV13	.	CASSFPGGNTIYF	TGTGCCAGCAGCTTTCCAGGCGGAAACACCATATATTTT
many	TRBJ1-3	TRBV7-8	.	CASSSTYSGNTIYF	TGTGCCAGCAGCTCGACTTACTCTGGAAACACCATATATTTT